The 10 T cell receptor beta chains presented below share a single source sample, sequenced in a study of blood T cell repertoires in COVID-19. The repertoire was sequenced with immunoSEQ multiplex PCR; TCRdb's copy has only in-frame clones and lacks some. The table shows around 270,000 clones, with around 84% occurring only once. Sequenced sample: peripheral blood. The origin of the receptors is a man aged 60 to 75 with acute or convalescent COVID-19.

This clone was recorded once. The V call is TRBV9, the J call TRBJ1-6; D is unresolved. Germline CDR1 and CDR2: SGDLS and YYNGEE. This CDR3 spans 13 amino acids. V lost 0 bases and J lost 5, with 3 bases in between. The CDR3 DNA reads TGTGCCAGCAGCGTAGATAATAATTCACCCCTCCACTTT. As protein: CASSVDNNSPLHF.

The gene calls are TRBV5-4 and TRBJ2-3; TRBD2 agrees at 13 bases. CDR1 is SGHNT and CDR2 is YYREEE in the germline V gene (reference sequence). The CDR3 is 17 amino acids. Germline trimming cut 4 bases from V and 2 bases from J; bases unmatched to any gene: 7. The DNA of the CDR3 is TGTGCCAGCAGCCCCGGACTAGCGGGGGTCCTCACAGATACGCAGTATTTT. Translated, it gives CASSPGLAGVLTDTQYF.

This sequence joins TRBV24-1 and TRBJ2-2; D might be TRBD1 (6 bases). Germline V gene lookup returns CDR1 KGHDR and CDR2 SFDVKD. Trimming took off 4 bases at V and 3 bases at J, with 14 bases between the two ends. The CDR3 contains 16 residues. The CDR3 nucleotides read TGTGCCACCAGTGACCAGGGCAGGGGCGACACCGGGGAGCTGTTTTTT. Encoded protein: CATSDQGRGDTGELFF.

The CDR3 here is CASSVALSGGNEQFF. CDR3 DNA: TGTGCCAGCAGCGTAGCCCTTTCAGGGGGCAATGAGCAGTTCTTC. This chain links TRBV9 with TRBJ2-1; 7 nucleotides align to TRBD1. Per the germline V gene, CDR1 is SGDLS and CDR2 is YYNGEE. The trim removed 0 bases at V and 6 bases at J, leaving 6 bases unmatched. The CDR3 sequence is 15 residues long.

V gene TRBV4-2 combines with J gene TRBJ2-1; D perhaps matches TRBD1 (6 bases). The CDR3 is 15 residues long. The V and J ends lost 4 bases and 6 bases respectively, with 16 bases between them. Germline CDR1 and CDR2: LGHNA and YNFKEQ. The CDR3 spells CASSRQWGLGNEQFF. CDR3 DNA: TGTGCCAGCAGCCGGCAGTGGGGGCTGGGCAATGAGCAGTTCTTC.

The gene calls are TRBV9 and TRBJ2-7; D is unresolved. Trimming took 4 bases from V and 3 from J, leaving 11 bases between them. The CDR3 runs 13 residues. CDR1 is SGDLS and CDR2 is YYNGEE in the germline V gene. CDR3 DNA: TGTGCCAGCAGCATTGGGCCGGACTACGAGCAGTACTTC. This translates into CASSIGPDYEQYF. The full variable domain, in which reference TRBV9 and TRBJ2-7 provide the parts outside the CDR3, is DSGVTQTPKHLITATGQRVTLRCSPRSGDLSVYWYQQSLDQGLQFLIQYYNGEERAKGNILERFSAQQFPDLHSELNLSSLELGDSALYFCASSIGPDYEQYFGPGTRLTVT.

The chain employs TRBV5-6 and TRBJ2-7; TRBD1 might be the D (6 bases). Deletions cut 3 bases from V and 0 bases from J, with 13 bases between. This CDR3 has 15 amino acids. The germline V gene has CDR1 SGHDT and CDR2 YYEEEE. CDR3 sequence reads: CASSYLGQTSYEQYF. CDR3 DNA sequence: TGTGCCAGCAGCTACCTCGGACAGACCTCCTACGAGCAGTACTTC. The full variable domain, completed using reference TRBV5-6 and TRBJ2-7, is DAGVTQSPTHLIKTRGQQVTLRCSPKSGHDTVSWYQQALGQGPQFIFQYYEEEERQRGNFPDRFSGHQFPNYSSELNVNALLLGDSALYLCASSYLGQTSYEQYFGPGTRLTVT.

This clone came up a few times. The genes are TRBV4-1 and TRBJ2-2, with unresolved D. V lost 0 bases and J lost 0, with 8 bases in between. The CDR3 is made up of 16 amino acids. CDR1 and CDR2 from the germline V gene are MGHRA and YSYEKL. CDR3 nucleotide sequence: TGCGCCAGCAGCCAAGACCATACGGCGAACACCGGGGAGCTGTTTTTT. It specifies CASSQDHTANTGELFF.

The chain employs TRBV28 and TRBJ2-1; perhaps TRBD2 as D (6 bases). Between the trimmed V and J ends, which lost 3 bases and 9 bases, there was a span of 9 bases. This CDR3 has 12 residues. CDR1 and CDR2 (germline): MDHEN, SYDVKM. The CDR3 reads CASSLTRVEQFF. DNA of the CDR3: TGTGCCAGCAGTTTGACTAGGGTTGAGCAGTTCTTC.

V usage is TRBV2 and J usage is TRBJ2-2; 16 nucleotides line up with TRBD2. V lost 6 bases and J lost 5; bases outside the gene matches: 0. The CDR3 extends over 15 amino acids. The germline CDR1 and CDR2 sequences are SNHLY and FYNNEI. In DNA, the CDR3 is TGTGCCAGCAGGGGACTAGCGGGAGGGACCGGGGAGCTGTTTTTT. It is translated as CASRGLAGGTGELFF.